The 14 T cell receptor beta chains presented below share a single source sample, sequenced in a study of a mutant IDH1 vaccine in newly diagnosed glioma. The antigens of these receptors remain unknown. Stated time point: week 23, last vaccination. In the vaccine, a single dose held 300 ug of the mutant IDH1 20-mer peptide, along with topical imiquimod. The protocol was immunoSEQ multiplex PCR, while the TCRdb copy is restricted to in-frame clones and leaves out a portion. Among over 25,000 clones listed, more than 75% were seen once. The input for sequencing was PBMCs, taken from a glioma patient whose treatment included an IDH1 peptide vaccine. The source of these receptors is a man in his forties or fifties with glioma.

The chain has TRBV4-3 and TRBJ1-3; 7 bases map to TRBD1. The CDR3 is 18 amino acids. Germline CDR1 reads LGHNA; CDR2 reads YSLEER. V lost 2 bases and J lost 4; bases outside the gene matches: 14. The CDR3, as DNA: TGCGCCAGCAGCCAACCCACTATCGACAGGGTTCTCGGAAACACCATATATTTT. Amino acids: CASSQPTIDRVLGNTIYF.

This clone was found once. The chain uses TRBV14 and TRBJ2-4; 9 bases align to TRBD2. The V segment lost 2 bases and the J segment 1 base; nucleotides outside the gene matches: 9. The CDR3 contains 18 residues. The germline V gene encodes CDR1 SGHDN and CDR2 FVKESK. CDR3 in amino acids: CASSQRASGIGAKNIQYF. In DNA form, the CDR3 reads TGTGCCAGCAGCCAAAGGGCTAGCGGGATCGGTGCCAAAAACATTCAGTACTTC.

The rearrangement uses TRBV6-6 and TRBJ1-4; D remains ambiguous. Trimming left V 2 bases short and J 4 bases short, with 14 bases between. Germline V lookup: CDR1 MNHNY, CDR2 SVGAGI (reference sequence). CDR3 length: 16 amino acids. The CDR3 bases are TGTGCCAGCAGTTACGCTCCTCAGGTGATTAATGAAAAACTGTTTTTT. Translating it yields CASSYAPQVINEKLFF.

The CDR3, as DNA: TGTGCCAGCAGCGTACTGGGCGCAGCTAACTATGGCTACACCTTC. Protein sequence: CASSVLGAANYGYTF. This rearrangement joins TRBV9 to TRBJ1-2; D is ambiguous. Trimming removed 1 base at V and 0 bases at J, with 10 bases between. The germline V gene encodes CDR1 SGDLS and CDR2 YYNGEE. This CDR3 spans 15 amino acids.

V usage is TRBV28 and J usage is TRBJ1-3; D is perhaps TRBD1 (5 bases). This CDR3 is 14 amino acids long. V lost 5 bases, J lost 9 bases, and 17 bases lay in between. Germline V gene sequence: CDR1 MDHEN, CDR2 SYDVKM. The CDR3, as DNA: TGTGCCAGCAGTGCACCTCAGGGATTAGGCACCATATATTTT. It is translated as CASSAPQGLGTIYF.

The chain joins TRBV6-1 to TRBJ2-2; D could derive from TRBD1 or TRBD2 (5 bases each). Germline-derived CDR1 and CDR2 are MNHNS and SASEGT. The CDR3 runs to 14 residues. The V end was cut by 7 bases, the J end by 2 bases, with 11 bases between. DNA for the CDR3: TGTGCCAGCACCCGGGACGTCAACACCGGGGAGCTGTTTTTT. Amino acid sequence: CASTRDVNTGELFF.

The genes are TRBV7-2 and TRBJ1-2; 7 positions match TRBD1. The length of the CDR3 is 14 residues. CDR1 SGHTA and CDR2 FQGNSA come from the germline V gene. The V segment lost 5 bases and the J segment 4 bases; nucleotides outside the gene matches: 7. CDR3 region: CASSDWDSLYGYTF. The DNA for the CDR3 is TGTGCCAGCAGCGACTGGGACAGCCTCTATGGCTACACCTTC.

The chain is built from TRBV28 and TRBJ1-1, with D tentatively TRBD1 (5 bases). This CDR3 is built from 14 residues. The V end lost 2 bases, the J end lost 5 bases, and 12 bases lay between the germline ends. CDR1 is MDHEN and CDR2 is SYDVKM in the germline V gene. CDR3 sequence reads: CASSLGGGKTEAFF. The CDR3 bases are TGTGCCAGCAGTTTAGGGGGAGGAAAGACTGAAGCTTTCTTT. Variable domain in full (rest from reference TRBV28 and TRBJ1-1): DVKVTQSSRYLVKRTGEKVFLECVQDMDHENMFWYRQDPGLGLRLIYFSYDVKMKEKGDIPEGYSVSREKKERFSLILESASTNQTSMYLCASSLGGGKTEAFFGQGTRLTVV.

This rearrangement joins TRBV6-5 to TRBJ1-6, with D tentatively TRBD1 (6 bases). Per the germline V gene, CDR1 is MNHEY and CDR2 is SVGAGI. Trimming removed 6 bases from V and 9 bases from J, with 18 bases in between. The CDR3 has 15 residues. The CDR3 spells CASRPPRGGGSPLHF. The DNA of the CDR3 is TGTGCCAGCAGACCCCCGAGGGGAGGGGGTTCACCCCTCCACTTT.

For this clone: The same CDR3 also results from other DNA sequences found in this sample. The J gene is TRBJ1-6, the V gene TRBV11-2; TRBD1 is a possible D gene (5 bases). V was pared by 3 bases and J by 5 bases, with 14 bases between. Germline V gives CDR1 SGHAT, CDR2 FQNNGV. The CDR3 has 16 residues. The CDR3 region is CASSFNPGRDNSPLHF. The CDR3 DNA reads as TGTGCCAGCAGCTTCAACCCGGGACGGGATAATTCACCCCTCCACTTT.

V usage is TRBV5-6 and J usage is TRBJ2-2; D gene ambiguous. V lost 2 bases and J lost 6, with 8 bases in between. The length of the CDR3 is 13 residues. Germline CDR1 SGHDT, CDR2 YYEEEE. The CDR3 is CASSFVLSGELFF. In DNA form, the CDR3 reads TGTGCCAGCAGCTTCGTCTTATCCGGGGAGCTGTTTTTT.

For the CDR3, the DNA is TGTGCCACCAGCATTTTAATTCAGGGGACAGGGGGCAATCAGCCCCAGCATTTT. Translated, it gives CATSILIQGTGGNQPQHF. The rearrangement uses TRBV15 and TRBJ1-5, with TRBD1 matching over 10 bases. Germline CDR1 is LNHNV and CDR2 is YYDKDF (reference sequence). Germline trimming cut 4 bases from V and 2 bases from J; bases unmatched to any gene: 11. This CDR3 has 18 amino acids.

The chain joins TRBV27 to TRBJ2-1; 10 bases match TRBD2. Germline CDR1 MNHEY, CDR2 SMNVEV (reference sequence). The CDR3 has 19 residues. The junction had 21 bases not matched to a gene; V was cut back by 6 bases and J by 7 bases. DNA for the CDR3: TGTGCCAGCAGCCCGTCTCGGTCGTCTAGCGGGAGAGAGGGGAATGAGCAGTTCTTC. This translates into CASSPSRSSSGREGNEQFF.

The chain is built from TRBV5-6 and TRBJ1-1, with a possible D match to TRBD1 (5 bases). The CDR3 runs to 10 residues. Trimming left V 7 bases short and J 10 bases short, with 11 bases between. The germline gives CDR1 SGHDT, CDR2 YYEEEE. The CDR3: CASGAGVAFF. CDR3 in DNA: TGTGCCAGCGGGGCAGGTGTAGCTTTCTTT. The whole variable domain, filled in from reference TRBV5-6 and TRBJ1-1, reads DAGVTQSPTHLIKTRGQQVTLRCSPKSGHDTVSWYQQALGQGPQFIFQYYEEEERQRGNFPDRFSGHQFPNYSSELNVNALLLGDSALYLCASGAGVAFFGQGTRLTVV.